One and the same sample provided the 17 T cell receptor beta chains below, sequenced in a study of cytomegalovirus exposure and HLA in healthy donors. PCR involved 60 Vbeta and 13 Jbeta primers. Here immunoSEQ multiplex PCR was the method, and the copy in TCRdb shows in-frame clones only, minus some. The repertoire holds around 87,000 clones, with more than 65% as singletons. What was sequenced was PBMCs. The receptor set was obtained from a girl aged 2 to 10 in good health and CMV-seropositive.

The chain links TRBV19 to TRBJ2-7; 8 bases match TRBD2. CDR1 is LNHDA and CDR2 is SQIVND in the germline V gene (reference sequence). With V trimmed by 4 bases and J by 3 bases, 8 bases remained unmatched. CDR3 size: 15 residues. CDR3 residues: CASSNGLAGDYEQYF. CDR3 coding DNA: TGTGCCAGTAGTAATGGGCTAGCGGGCGACTACGAGCAGTACTTC.

The chain uses TRBV5-6 and TRBJ2-7, with D tentatively TRBD1 (5 bases). The germline V gene encodes CDR1 SGHDT and CDR2 YYEEEE. CDR3 size: 11 residues. V was pared by 4 bases and J by 6 bases, with 8 bases between. DNA of the CDR3: TGTGCCAGCAGCAAGACAGTCGAGCAGTACTTC. It yields the protein CASSKTVEQYF.

This chain links TRBV19 with TRBJ1-5, with a tentative D call TRBD1 (6 bases). There are 15 residues in the CDR3. Germline V lookup: CDR1 LNHDA, CDR2 SQIVND (reference sequence). V was shortened by 3 bases and J by 0 bases, with 9 bases between the two germline ends. This CDR3 reads CASSIGTYSNQPQHF. The CDR3 nucleotides are TGTGCCAGTAGTATTGGGACATATAGCAATCAGCCCCAGCATTTT.

The chain carries TRBV9 and TRBJ1-1; tentatively, D is TRBD1 (5 bases). The germline V gene encodes CDR1 SGDLS and CDR2 YYNGEE. V lost 5 bases and J 3 bases, leaving 14 bases between the germline ends. This CDR3 spans 14 amino acids. The DNA for the CDR3 is TGTGCCAGCAGTGATCTACAGGAGTACACTGAAGCTTTCTTT. It translates to CASSDLQEYTEAFF.

The genes are TRBV6-1 and TRBJ2-3; TRBD1 agrees at 8 bases. Germline values: CDR1 MNHNS, CDR2 SASEGT. The V and J ends lost 7 bases and 3 bases, in that order; junction bases with no gene match: 6. CDR3 length: 14 residues. CDR3 DNA sequence: TGTGCCAGCACGGAGACAGGGGTAACAGATACGCAGTATTTT. Residues: CASTETGVTDTQYF.

The V call is TRBV7-2, the J call TRBJ1-5; 7 bases are shared with TRBD1. The germline gives CDR1 SGHTA, CDR2 FQGNSA. Germline trimming cut 0 bases from V and 11 bases from J; bases unmatched to any gene: 13. The CDR3 is 16 residues long. CDR3 residues: CASSLAESDRPLTQHF. The CDR3 DNA sequence: TGTGCCAGCAGCTTAGCGGAATCGGACAGGCCATTGACCCAGCATTTT.

This rearrangement joins TRBV5-1 to TRBJ1-1; tentatively, D is TRBD1 (6 bases). Germline lookup yields CDR1 SGHRS and CDR2 YFSETQ. This CDR3 contains 14 residues. With 1 base removed from V and 1 base from J, the gap between germline ends came to 8 bases. CDR3 DNA: TGCGCCAGCAGCTTGTGGGGGCCGAACACTGAAGCTTTCTTT. Its protein product is CASSLWGPNTEAFF.

This chain connects TRBV30 to TRBJ1-1, with TRBD1 as a possible D gene (6 bases). V lost 3 bases, J lost 11 bases, and 19 bases lay in between. This CDR3 spans 13 amino acids. Germline CDR1 GTSNPN, CDR2 SVGIG (reference sequence). CDR3 region: CAWRSNNRATAFF. The DNA of the CDR3 is TGTGCCTGGAGATCTAATAACAGGGCCACGGCTTTCTTT.

The chain joins TRBV27 to TRBJ1-4; D ambiguous. Germline loops: CDR1 MNHEY, CDR2 SMNVEV (reference sequence). This CDR3 contains 13 residues. V was clipped by 8 bases and J by 6 bases, with 13 bases between them. In nucleotides, the CDR3 is TGTGCCAGCTCAGCAGAACGGGATGAAAAACTGTTTTTT. Translation: CASSAERDEKLFF.

This clone appeared a single time. The chain carries TRBV18 and TRBJ2-7; D might be TRBD1 (5 bases). Trimming left V 6 bases short and J 6 bases short, with 18 bases between. The CDR3 is made up of 14 amino acids. In germline, CDR1 is KGHSH, CDR2 LQKENI. CDR3 sequence reads: CASSLVKGYAEQYF. In DNA form, the CDR3 reads TGTGCCAGCTCGCTCGTGAAGGGGTACGCCGAGCAGTACTTC.

The gene calls are TRBV6-5 and TRBJ1-5; possibly TRBD1 for D (5 bases). Germline CDR1 is MNHEY and CDR2 is SVGAGI. Trimming pared 5 bases from V and 5 bases from J, leaving 16 bases between. This CDR3 comprises 15 residues. CDR3 residues: CASSAFGHLDQPQHF. The DNA of the CDR3 is TGTGCCAGCAGTGCCTTCGGACACTTGGATCAGCCCCAGCATTTT.

This clone was detected only a few times. The chain joins TRBV19 to TRBJ2-7; 7 bases are shared with TRBD2. Trimming took 6 bases from V and 6 from J; bases not matched to a gene: 14. From germline, CDR1 is LNHDA and CDR2 SQIVND (reference sequence). CDR3 length: 15 amino acids. Written as DNA, the CDR3 is TGTGCCAGTAGGGGAGGGTCCCCCTCTCCCTCCGAGCAGTACTTC. Encoded protein: CASRGGSPSPSEQYF.

The rearrangement joins TRBV10-3 to TRBJ2-7; TRBD1 aligns across 7 bases. Germline V CDR1 and CDR2: ENHRY, SYGVKD. V was clipped by 7 bases and J by 1 base; unmatched bases: 7. This CDR3 contains 14 residues. The CDR3 loop is CAINQGQVSYEQYF. CDR3 nucleotide sequence: TGTGCCATCAACCAAGGACAGGTATCCTACGAGCAGTACTTC.

This clone has a single count. This chain joins TRBV5-4 and TRBJ2-5; perhaps TRBD2 as D (6 bases). Germline-derived CDR1 and CDR2 are SGHNT and YYREEE (reference sequence). Trimming removed 5 bases at V and 2 bases at J, with 16 bases between. The CDR3 spans 15 residues. CDR3: CASRSSAGWQETQYF. The CDR3 coding sequence is TGTGCCAGCAGGTCTAGCGCGGGATGGCAAGAGACCCAGTACTTC.

V usage is TRBV6-6 and J usage is TRBJ1-2, with TRBD1 matching over 9 bases. CDR3 size: 13 residues. The germline gives CDR1 MNHNY, CDR2 SVGAGI (reference sequence). The J segment lost 8 bases and the V segment lost 6 bases, leaving 7 bases of the junction unmatched. The CDR3 here is CASSSGQGSGYTF. The DNA for the CDR3 is TGTGCCAGCAGCTCAGGACAGGGGTCAGGCTACACCTTC.

The V gene is TRBV15, the J gene TRBJ2-4; 10 bases are a match to TRBD2. The CDR3 contains 21 residues. V dropped 0 bases and J dropped 2; count of bases not matched to a gene: 16. CDR1 LNHNV and CDR2 YYDKDF come from the germline V gene (reference sequence). Written as DNA, the CDR3 is TGTGCCACCAGCAGAGATCCTAGGGAGCTAGCGGGAGTTCTACCCAAAAACATTCAGTACTTC. As protein: CATSRDPRELAGVLPKNIQYF.

The J gene is TRBJ1-1, the V gene TRBV5-1; D may be TRBD1 (6 bases). Germline CDR1 reads SGHRS; CDR2 reads YFSETQ. V lost 0 bases, J lost 1 base, and 10 bases lay in between. This CDR3 region has 15 residues. CDR3 in amino acids: CASSLERGGNTEAFF. The CDR3 DNA is TGCGCCAGCAGCTTGGAGCGAGGGGGGAACACTGAAGCTTTCTTT.